These 20 T cell receptor beta chains originate from one sample sequenced in a study of Ad26.COV2.S vaccination and SARS-CoV-2 variants. Data came from immunoSEQ multiplex PCR; TCRdb stores just in-frame clones and leaves some out. The sample consists of fewer than 500,000 clones, about 90% of them appearing once. Treatment: about 20 received Ad26.COV2.S at low or high dose, single or two shots; 5 received placebo; per-sample allocation not given. All samples were drawn on day 63, counting from the first vaccine or placebo injection. Sequenced material: peripheral blood, taken in a trial of Ad26.COV2.S vaccine versus placebo. These receptors came from a person aged 18 to 59 who received the Ad26.COV2.S COVID-19 vaccine or a placebo.

This clone was seen just once. This CDR3 reads CASSPSGPGNTIYF. CDR3 in DNA: TGTGCCAGCAGCCCTAGTGGTCCTGGAAACACCATATATTTT. The chain uses TRBV7-3 and TRBJ1-3, with D hard to call. CDR1 and CDR2 from the germline V gene are SGHTA and FQGTGA. The CDR3 runs to 14 residues. Trimming left V 5 bases short and J 2 bases short, with 10 bases between.

This sequence joins TRBV28 and TRBJ1-1; D gene ambiguous. Trimming shortened V by 4 bases and J by 8 bases, and 14 bases separated the two germline ends. This CDR3 spans 13 amino acids. The germline gives CDR1 MDHEN, CDR2 SYDVKM. The CDR3 coding sequence is TGTGCCAGCAGTTACCCTAACAATGAGGAAGCTTTCTTT. Translating gives CASSYPNNEEAFF.

The rearrangement uses TRBV28 and TRBJ2-3, with a weak D call TRBD2 (6 bases). Germline V gives CDR1 MDHEN, CDR2 SYDVKM. Trimming left V 8 bases short and J 1 base short, with 25 bases between. CDR3 length equals 18 residues. CDR3: CASDRTKRWGPGTDTQYF. In DNA form, the CDR3 reads TGTGCCAGCGACCGGACTAAGCGGTGGGGTCCAGGCACAGATACGCAGTATTTT.

The J gene is TRBJ2-7, the V gene TRBV29-1; 11 bases match TRBD1. The junction had 5 bases not matched to a gene; V was cut back by 7 bases and J by 6 bases. CDR1 is SQVTM, CDR2 ANQGSEA, per germline. CDR3 size: 12 residues. CDR3 DNA: TGCAGCGGCTCGGGACAGGGGGTCGAGCAGTACTTC. Amino acid sequence: CSGSGQGVEQYF.

In its sample, this clone was seen once. The V gene is TRBV2, the J gene TRBJ2-2, with a weak D call TRBD1 (6 bases). CDR3 length: 16 residues. V gave up 8 bases and J gave up 5 bases, with 21 bases separating them. The V gene's germline CDR1 is SNHLY and CDR2 FYNNEI. CDR3 in amino acids: CASLSQGQIVTGELFF. For the CDR3, the DNA is TGTGCCAGCTTATCCCAGGGGCAGATTGTGACCGGGGAGCTGTTTTTT.

The V and J genes are TRBV11-3 and TRBJ2-5, with 8 bases that match TRBD1. Trimming at V came to 0 bases and at J to 3 bases, leaving 3 bases not matched to a gene. The CDR3 length is 15 residues. Germline V gene lookup returns CDR1 SGHNT and CDR2 YENEEA. The CDR3 DNA sequence: TGTGCCAGCAGCTTAGATCAGGGGGCGGAAGAGACCCAGTACTTC. This codes for CASSLDQGAEETQYF.

The chain employs TRBV30 and TRBJ2-1, with TRBD2 matching 11 bases. Germline V CDR1 and CDR2: GTSNPN, SVGIG (reference sequence). This CDR3 spans 17 amino acids. V was pared by 1 base and J by 4 bases, with 9 bases of the junction left unmatched. CDR3 loop: CAWSDSGRAGQYNEQFF. Here the CDR3 DNA reads TGTGCCTGGAGTGATAGCGGGAGGGCTGGGCAATACAATGAGCAGTTCTTC.

This chain joins TRBV15 and TRBJ2-7; 10 bases map to TRBD2. Germline CDR1 reads LNHNV; CDR2 reads YYDKDF (reference sequence). V was clipped by 5 bases and J by 2 bases; unmatched bases: 9. CDR3 size: 16 residues. CDR3 in DNA: TGTGCCACCAGCGGCGAGACTAGCGGGCTAACCTACGAGCAGTACTTC. It codes for CATSGETSGLTYEQYF.

This clone was seen once. Other DNA sequences in this sample translate to the same CDR3. The chain links TRBV7-2 to TRBJ2-1; unclear D gene. Trimming pared 1 base from V and 7 bases from J, leaving 8 bases between. Germline assignment: CDR1 SGHTA and CDR2 FQGNSA. The length of the CDR3 is 13 residues. CDR3 sequence (DNA): TGTGCCAGCAGCTTAGGCCCAAATAATGAGCAGTTCTTC. Its protein product is CASSLGPNNEQFF. Looking up the rest from reference TRBV7-2 and TRBJ2-1 gives the full variable domain: GAGVSQSPSNKVTEKGKDVELRCDPISGHTALYWYRQSLGQGLEFLIYFQGNSAPDKSGLPSDRFSAERTGGSVSTLTIQRTQQEDSAVYLCASSLGPNNEQFFGPGTRLTVL.

The chain joins TRBV28 to TRBJ1-2, with TRBD1 identical over 9 bases. The CDR3 has 14 amino acids. V lost 6 bases and J lost 7; bases outside the gene matches: 9. Germline V gene data show CDR1 as MDHEN and CDR2 as SYDVKM. For the CDR3, the DNA is TGTGCCAGCAGCCCTCCGGCGGGACAGGGTGGCTACACCTTC. Translated: CASSPPAGQGGYTF.

The V gene is TRBV18, the J gene TRBJ2-2, with D possibly matching TRBD2 (6 bases). Trimming removed 10 bases at V and 1 base at J, with 13 bases between. CDR1 and CDR2 from the germline V gene are KGHSH and LQKENI. The CDR3 extends over 14 amino acids. In DNA, the CDR3 is TGTGCCAACGCCGTAGCGGAGAACACCGGGGAGCTGTTTTTT. It translates to CANAVAENTGELFF.

This chain uses TRBV24-1 with TRBJ2-5; perhaps D is TRBD1 or TRBD2 (5 bases each). Germline V gene sequence: CDR1 KGHDR, CDR2 SFDVKD. The CDR3 has 16 amino acids. Trimming stripped 0 bases from V and 5 bases from J, with 15 bases between. CDR3: CATSDLRDGGRETQYF. The CDR3, as DNA: TGTGCCACCAGTGATTTGAGGGACGGAGGACGGGAGACCCAGTACTTC.

This clone occurred a few times. The chain joins TRBV10-3 to TRBJ2-3, with D possibly being TRBD2 (5 bases). Germline V CDR1 and CDR2: ENHRY, SYGVKD. The germline V and J ends were trimmed by 2 bases and 12 bases, with 12 bases remaining between them. The CDR3 is 12 residues long. CDR3 bases: TGTGCCATCAGTGAGCGTCTAGGAGGACAGTATTTT. Encoded protein: CAISERLGGQYF.

The chain joins TRBV14 to TRBJ1-5, with D tentatively TRBD1 (6 bases). The CDR3 extends over 17 amino acids. Per the germline V gene, CDR1 is SGHDN and CDR2 is FVKESK. V gave up 0 bases and J gave up 8 bases, with 20 bases separating them. CDR3 residues: CASSQEVQGLYREPQHF. The DNA for the CDR3 is TGTGCCAGCAGCCAAGAAGTTCAAGGTTTATACAGGGAGCCCCAGCATTTT.

The V and J genes are TRBV3-1 (or the pseudogene TRBV3-2) and TRBJ1-4, with D uncertain. Deletions cut 1 base from V and 0 bases from J, with 9 bases between. Germline CDR1 LGHDT, CDR2 YNNKEL (reference sequence). The CDR3 sequence is 16 residues long. CDR3 nucleotides: TGTGCCAGCAGCCAAGGCAGAAGCGCAACTAATGAAAAACTGTTTTTT. This sequence encodes CASSQGRSATNEKLFF.

The rearrangement links TRBV25-1 to TRBJ1-5; D not resolved. The CDR3 sequence is 12 residues long. Germline values: CDR1 MGHDK, CDR2 SYGVNS. Trimming took off 2 bases at V and 1 base at J, with 0 bases between the two ends. The CDR3 region is CASSESNQPQHF. CDR3 in DNA: TGTGCCAGCAGTGAAAGCAATCAGCCCCAGCATTTT.

The rearrangement links TRBV2 to TRBJ1-5; tentatively, D is TRBD1 (6 bases). The germline CDR1 and CDR2 sequences are SNHLY and FYNNEI. V was pared by 6 bases and J by 0 bases, with 12 bases between. The CDR3 covers 15 residues. This chain's CDR3 is CASRGGQYSNQPQHF. Written as DNA, the CDR3 is TGTGCCAGCAGAGGAGGACAGTATAGCAATCAGCCCCAGCATTTT.

The V call is TRBV30, the J call TRBJ2-7; D is uncertain. The germline V gene encodes CDR1 GTSNPN and CDR2 SVGIG (reference sequence). The V end lost 2 bases, the J end lost 6 bases, and 14 bases lay between the germline ends. The CDR3 has 13 residues. DNA for the CDR3: TGTGCCTGGAGTAGATCCGGTCGGTCCGAGCAGTACTTC. Translated, it gives CAWSRSGRSEQYF.

In this sample, this clone turned up once. The CDR3 DNA reads as TGTGCCATCAGTGAGAGCTGGAGCGGGAGGCGGAATGAGCAGTTCTTC. The encoded protein is CAISESWSGRRNEQFF. This chain connects TRBV10-3 to TRBJ2-1, with 9 bases matching TRBD2. This CDR3 has 16 residues. Per the germline V gene, CDR1 is ENHRY and CDR2 is SYGVKD. J lost 7 bases, V lost 2 bases, and 9 bases had no gene match.

The V gene is TRBV14, the J gene TRBJ2-5; D unresolved. V dropped 0 bases and J dropped 5 bases, with 13 bases sitting between them. Germline V lookup: CDR1 SGHDN, CDR2 FVKESK. The CDR3 length is 15 residues. This CDR3 is CASSQDQASRETQYF. CDR3 sequence (DNA): TGTGCCAGCAGCCAAGATCAGGCAAGCCGGGAGACCCAGTACTTC.